The rows below give T cell receptor beta chains drawn from one sample of a study of T cells after yellow fever vaccination. TCRdb analysed the 5' RACE reads with MiXCR anew, one entry per CDR3 protein. The sample has approximately 510,000 distinct CDR3 sequences, 20% to 25% seen once; the top ten hold roughly a sixth. The sample was PBMCs, taken more than 20 days after the first yellow fever vaccination. These receptors all stem from a young man who received the YFV17D yellow fever vaccine. Both conserved end residues are part of each CDR3. The order of the fields is V gene, D gene, clone size, J gene, CDR3 protein, CDR3 DNA. The D gene is left open where the match is weak. Size values are once, few and many counts, or a class for expanded clones, and some rows have none.

TRBV5-1	-	-	TRBJ1-1	CASSLEGKVAEAFF	TGCGCCAGCAGCTTGGAGGGGAAGGTAGCTGAAGCTTTCTTT
TRBV7-3	TRBD2	-	TRBJ2-1	CASSPRAAGVSEQFF	TGTGCCAGCAGCCCTAGGGCGGCGGGGGTAAGTGAGCAGTTCTTC
TRBV5-1	TRBD1	many	TRBJ2-2	CASSSGTANTGELFF	TGTGCCAGCAGCTCCGGGACAGCGAACACCGGGGAGCTGTTTTTT
TRBV7-2	-	few	TRBJ1-3	CASSLAFWGGDGDTIYF	TGTGCCAGCAGCTTAGCGTTCTGGGGAGGGGACGGGGACACCATATATTTT
TRBV30	TRBD1	-	TRBJ1-6	CAWSPGTASPLHF	TGTGCCTGGAGCCCAGGGACAGCTTCACCCCTCCACTTT
TRBV5-1	-	few	TRBJ2-3	CASSLWEWDTQYF	TGCGCCAGCAGCTTGTGGGAATGGGATACGCAGTATTTT
TRBV4-2	-	few	TRBJ2-5	CASSQDPRVPQETQYF	TGTGCCAGCAGCCAAGACCCGAGGGTACCCCAAGAGACCCAGTACTTC
TRBV5-1	TRBD2	many	TRBJ2-1	CASSASGGAREQFF	TGCGCCAGCAGCGCTAGCGGGGGGGCCAGGGAGCAGTTCTTC
TRBV11-2	-	few	TRBJ2-3	CASAAGADTQYF	TGTGCCAGCGCGGCGGGGGCGGATACGCAGTATTTT
TRBV5-6	TRBD2	-	TRBJ2-7	CASSWGGGEQYF	TGTGCCAGCAGCTGGGGGGGAGGTGAGCAGTACTTC
TRBV7-9	-	once	TRBJ1-1	CASSSSQGVSVRTEAFF	TGTGCCAGCAGCTCATCCCAGGGTGTTTCTGTTCGTACTGAAGCTTTCTTT
TRBV5-1	-	-	TRBJ2-1	CASSSILSSYNEQFF	TGCGCCAGCAGCTCAATACTAAGCTCCTACAATGAGCAGTTCTTC
TRBV29-1	-	few	TRBJ1-6	CSVALGNNSPLHF	TGCAGCGTTGCGTTGGGTAATAATTCACCCCTCCACTTT
TRBV7-9	-	few	TRBJ1-1	CASRDRRRLKTEAFF	TGTGCCAGCAGGGATCGCCGGAGGTTGAAGACTGAAGCTTTCTTT
TRBV6-5	-	few	TRBJ1-5	CASSYRTDQPQHF	TGTGCCAGCAGTTACAGGACAGACCAGCCCCAGCATTTT
TRBV15	-	few	TRBJ1-5	CATSRELSNQPQHF	TGTGCCACCAGCAGAGAACTAAGCAATCAGCCCCAGCATTTT